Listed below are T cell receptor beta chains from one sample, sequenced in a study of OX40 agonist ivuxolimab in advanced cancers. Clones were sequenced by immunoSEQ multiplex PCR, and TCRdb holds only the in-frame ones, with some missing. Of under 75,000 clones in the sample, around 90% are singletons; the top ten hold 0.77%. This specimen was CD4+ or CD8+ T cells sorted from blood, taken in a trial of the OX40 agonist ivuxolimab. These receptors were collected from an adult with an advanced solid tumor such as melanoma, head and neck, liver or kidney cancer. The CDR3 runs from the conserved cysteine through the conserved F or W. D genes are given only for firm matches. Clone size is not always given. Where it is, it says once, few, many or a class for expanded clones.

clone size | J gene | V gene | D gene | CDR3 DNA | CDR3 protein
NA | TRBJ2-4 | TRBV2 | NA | TGTGCCAGCAGTGGACAGAGGACCTTAGCCAAAAACATTCAGTACTTC | CASSGQRTLAKNIQYF
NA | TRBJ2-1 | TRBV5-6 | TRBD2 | TGTGCCAGCAGCTCCTTCTTGACTAGCGGGGTCAATGAGCAGTTCTTC | CASSSFLTSGVNEQFF
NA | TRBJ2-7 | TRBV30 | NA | TGTGCCTGGAGTCACTCTTGGGGGGAAACTACGAGTAGGCAGTACTTC | CAWSHSWGETTSRQYF
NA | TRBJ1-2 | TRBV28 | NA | TGTGCCAGCAGCGAAAAGAACTATGGCTACACCTTC | CASSEKNYGYTF
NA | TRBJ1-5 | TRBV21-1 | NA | TGTGCCAGCAGCGGTCATTTTTTACTGGGACACGGTTGCAATCAGCCCCAGCATTTT | CASSGHFLLGHGCNQPQHF
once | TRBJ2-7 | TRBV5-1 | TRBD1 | TGCGCCAGCAGCTTTAGGACAGGGGTGGACGAGCAGTACTTC | CASSFRTGVDEQYF
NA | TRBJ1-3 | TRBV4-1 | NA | TGCGCCAGCAGCCAAGCAGTTGCTGGAAACACCATATATTTT | CASSQAVAGNTIYF
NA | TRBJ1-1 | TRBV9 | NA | TGTGCCAGCAGCGTACAGCCCGCGAACACTGAAGCTTTCTTT | CASSVQPANTEAFF
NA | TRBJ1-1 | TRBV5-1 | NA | TGCGCCAGCAGCTTGGCCGGGGGCACTAACACTGAAGCTTTCTTT | CASSLAGGTNTEAFF
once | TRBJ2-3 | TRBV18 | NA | TGTGCCAGCTCACCAATCACAGATACGCAGTATTTT | CASSPITDTQYF
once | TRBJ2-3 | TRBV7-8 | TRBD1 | TGTGCCAGCAGCGTACCCCTGACAGGGCCCCGCACAGATACGCAGTATTTT | CASSVPLTGPRTDTQYF
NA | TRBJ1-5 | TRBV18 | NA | TGTGCCAGCTCAGGAGGGGTCACCAATCAGCCCCAGCATTTT | CASSGGVTNQPQHF
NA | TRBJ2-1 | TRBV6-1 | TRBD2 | TGTGCCAGCAAGGGACTAGCGGAGAATGAGCAGTTCTTC | CASKGLAENEQFF
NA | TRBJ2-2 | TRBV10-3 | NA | TGTGCCATCAAGGCGGAGACTGACACCGGGGAGCTGTTTTTT | CAIKAETDTGELFF
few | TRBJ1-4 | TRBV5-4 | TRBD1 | TGTGCCAGCAGCCTCAGACAGGGAGCTGAAAAACTGTTTTTT | CASSLRQGAEKLFF
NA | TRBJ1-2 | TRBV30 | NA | TGTGCCTGGGCCTTGATTGCTGGAAATGGCTACACCTTC | CAWALIAGNGYTF
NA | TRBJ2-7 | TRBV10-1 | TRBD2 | TGCGCCAGCAGTGAGTCGATCGGGGGGACGGCCTACGAGCAGTACTTC | CASSESIGGTAYEQYF
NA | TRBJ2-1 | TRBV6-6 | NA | TGTGCCAGCAGGCGATCAGCCGAGGAGCAGTTCTTC | CASRRSAEEQFF
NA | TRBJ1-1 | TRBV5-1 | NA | TGCGCCAGCAGCTGGACTGCTAGGGGCACTGAAGCTTTCTTT | CASSWTARGTEAFF
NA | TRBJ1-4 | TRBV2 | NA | TGTGCCAGCAGTGAGGCGACAGCCACTGAGGAAAAACTGTTTTTT | CASSEATATEEKLFF
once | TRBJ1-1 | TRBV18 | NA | TGTGCCAGCTCATACAATCCGGGCCCAAGGAACACTGAAGCTTTCTTT | CASSYNPGPRNTEAFF
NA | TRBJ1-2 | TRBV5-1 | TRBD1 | TGCGCCAGCAGCTTGGGACAGGGGGCGGAAGGCTACACCTTC | CASSLGQGAEGYTF
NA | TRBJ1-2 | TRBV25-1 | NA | TGTGCCAGCAGCCGGCCCGCCGGAGGCTACACCTTC | CASSRPAGGYTF
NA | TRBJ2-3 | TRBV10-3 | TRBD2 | TGTGCCATCAGTGAGTCGGCTAGCGGGGGGCTCTTGGCGTTTCAGTATTTT | CAISESASGGLLAFQYF
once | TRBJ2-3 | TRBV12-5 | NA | TGTGCTAGTGGTTTGGGAGGAGGGGGCCAAGATACGCAGTATTTT | CASGLGGGGQDTQYF
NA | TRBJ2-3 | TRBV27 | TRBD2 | TGTGCCAGCAGTTTAACCGGGACTAGCGGGGGGAATACGCAGTATTTT | CASSLTGTSGGNTQYF
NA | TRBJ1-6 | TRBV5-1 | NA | TGCGCCAGCAGCTTGGAACAGAATAATTCACCCCTCCACTTT | CASSLEQNNSPLHF
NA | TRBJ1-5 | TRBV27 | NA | TGTGCCAGCAGTCCCATCGCCCAACGCCTACAGCCCCAGCATTTT | CASSPIAQRLQPQHF
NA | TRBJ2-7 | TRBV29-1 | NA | TGCAGCGTTGCCGTTAAGAGCTACTACGAGCAGTACTTC | CSVAVKSYYEQYF
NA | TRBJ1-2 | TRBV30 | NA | TGTGCCTGGAGTGTTAGGAGGGTGGACTATGGCTACACCTTC | CAWSVRRVDYGYTF
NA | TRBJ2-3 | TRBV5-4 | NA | TGTGCCAGCAGCCGGGACACAGATACGCAGTATTTT | CASSRDTDTQYF
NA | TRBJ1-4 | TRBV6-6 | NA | TGTGCCAGCAGTTACTCGGCAGCTAATGAAAAACTGTTTTTT | CASSYSAANEKLFF
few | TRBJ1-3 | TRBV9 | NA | TGTGCCAGCAGCCTACGGAAGTCTGGAAACACCATATATTTT | CASSLRKSGNTIYF
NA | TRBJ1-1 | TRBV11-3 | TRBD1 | TGTGCCAGCAGCTTATCAAGGGGGCATGCTTTCTTT | CASSLSRGHAFF
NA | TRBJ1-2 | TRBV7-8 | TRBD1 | TGTGCCAGCAGCTTAAGAGGACAGGGGGCTCCCTATGGCTACACCTTC | CASSLRGQGAPYGYTF
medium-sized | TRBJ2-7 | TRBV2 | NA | TGTGCCAGCAGGCTGGGGGACGAGCAGTACTTC | CASRLGDEQYF
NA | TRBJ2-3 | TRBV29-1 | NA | TGCAGCGCGGACAGTTACACAGATACGCAGTATTTT | CSADSYTDTQYF
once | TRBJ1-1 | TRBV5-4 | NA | TGTGCCAGCAGCTTGGGCTGGGGGGGGCTGAACACTGAAGCTTTCTTT | CASSLGWGGLNTEAFF
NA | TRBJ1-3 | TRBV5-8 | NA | TGTGCCAGCAGCTTGATGGCCCAATACTCTGGAAACACCATATATTTT | CASSLMAQYSGNTIYF
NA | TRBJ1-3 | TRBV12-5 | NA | TGTGCTAGTGGTACCGCTGGCAGGCCTGGAAACACCATATATTTT | CASGTAGRPGNTIYF
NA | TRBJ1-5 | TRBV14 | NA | TGTGCCAGCAGCCAAGATTCTTATCAGCCCCAGCATTTT | CASSQDSYQPQHF
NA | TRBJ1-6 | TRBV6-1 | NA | TGTGCCAGCAGTTCCAGGTTATCACCCCTCCACTTT | CASSSRLSPLHF
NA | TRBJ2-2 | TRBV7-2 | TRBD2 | TGTGCCAGCACCTTTACTAGCGGGAACACCGGGGAGCTGTTTTTT | CASTFTSGNTGELFF
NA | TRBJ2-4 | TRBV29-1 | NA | TGCAGCGTTGGGGTCACAAACATTCAGTACTTC | CSVGVTNIQYF
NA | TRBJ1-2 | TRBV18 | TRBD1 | TGTGCCAGCTCACAACAGGGGAGGGACTATGGCTACACCTTC | CASSQQGRDYGYTF
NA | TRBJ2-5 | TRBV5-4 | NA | TGTGCCAGCAGCTCAGGACATGGGATTGGTCAAGAGACCCAGTACTTC | CASSSGHGIGQETQYF
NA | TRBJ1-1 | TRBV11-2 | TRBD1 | TGTGCCAGCAGCTTAGAGGGCAGGGGGGAAGCTTTCTTT | CASSLEGRGEAFF
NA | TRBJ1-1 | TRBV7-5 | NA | TGTGCCAGAAGCTTAGTTTTGGCAGGATTAGGCTGGTACACTGAAGCTTTCTTT | CARSLVLAGLGWYTEAFF
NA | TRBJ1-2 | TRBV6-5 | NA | TGTGCCAGCAGTGAAGAGTATGGCTACACCTTC | CASSEEYGYTF
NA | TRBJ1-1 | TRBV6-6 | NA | TGTGCCAGCAGGTTAGGGTACACTGAAGCTTTCTTT | CASRLGYTEAFF
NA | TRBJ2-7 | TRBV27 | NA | TGTGCCAGCAGCCAGAGCGGCTACTTCTCCTACGAGCAGTACTTC | CASSQSGYFSYEQYF
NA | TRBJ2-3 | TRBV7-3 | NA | TGTGCCAGCAGCTACTCAGGGTCCGGCACAGATACGCAGTATTTT | CASSYSGSGTDTQYF
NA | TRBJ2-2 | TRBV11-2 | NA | TGTGCCAGCAGCTCCGGACAGATTCTCACCGGGGAGCTGTTTTTT | CASSSGQILTGELFF
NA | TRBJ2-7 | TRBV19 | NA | TGTGCCAGTAGTGGGGATATCTACGAGCAGTACTTC | CASSGDIYEQYF
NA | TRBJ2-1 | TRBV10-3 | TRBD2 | TGTGCCATCAGTGCGGTCGGAACTAGCGGAGGGACCTCCTACAATGAGCAGTTCTTC | CAISAVGTSGGTSYNEQFF
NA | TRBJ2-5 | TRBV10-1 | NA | TGCGCCAGCAGTGAGTCTCAGGCCGCCGGGTGGGAGACCCAGTACTTC | CASSESQAAGWETQYF
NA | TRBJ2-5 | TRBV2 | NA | TGTGCCAGCATTCGGGGGACAGTTGCCGGACCGCGGCACCAAGAGACCCAGTACTTC | CASIRGTVAGPRHQETQYF
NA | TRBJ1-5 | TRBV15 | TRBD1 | TGTGCCACCAGCGGGACAGGCCATCAGCCCCAGCATTTT | CATSGTGHQPQHF